This T cell receptor beta chain was sequenced in a study of blood T cell repertoires in COVID-19. The wider study: Collection of acute and convalescent COVID-19 samples took place in the United States, Italy and Spain. Nucleic acid was either cDNA or gDNA, and it came from T cells, B-cell-depleted T cells, or PBMCs.

There are 13 residues in the CDR3. Germline V lookup: CDR1 LGHNA, CDR2 YNFKEQ. The V and J ends lost 3 bases and 4 bases respectively, with 9 bases between them. The repertoire was sequenced with immunoSEQ multiplex PCR; TCRdb's copy has only in-frame clones and lacks some. This table holds 130,000 or so clones, roughly 80% found once. The chain is built from TRBV4-2 and TRBJ1-2; TRBD1 is a possible D gene (6 bases). This TCR was sampled from a woman aged 70-85 years with COVID-19, enrolled during active disease. Sample: peripheral blood. The CDR3 DNA follows: TGTGCCAGCAGCCACGGACAGATCTATGGCTACACCTTC. Translation: CASSHGQIYGYTF.